The next 4 T cell receptor beta chains were all read from a single sample in a study of regulatory T cells in long-lasting Graves disease. Time point denoted: newly diagnosed GD, antithyroid drugs for less than 3 months. TCR sequences were obtained from RNA taken from PBMCs. The authors built TCR beta libraries using iRepertoire HTBI primers and Arm-PCR of CDR3 regions. MiXCR was run by TCRdb on the multiplex PCR reads, yielding one entry per CDR3 protein. The table lists some 490,000 distinct CDR3 sequences, about 11% of them singletons, with 8.9% in the top ten. These sequences were also reported in another study, on T cells in Graves' hyperthyroidism and ophthalmopathy.

The starting material was peripheral blood mononuclear cells (PBMCs), obtained at new diagnosis, from a patient treated with antithyroid drugs. The receptors stem from a woman in her 30s with Graves disease.

Ten or more counts support this clonotype. DNA of the CDR3: TGTGCCTGGAGGACTAGCGGCTCCTACGAGCAGTACTTC. As protein: CAWRTSGSYEQYF. V is TRBV30 and J is TRBJ2-7; the match to TRBD2 covers 9 bases. CDR3 length: 13 amino acids. V shed 3 bases, J shed 0 bases, and the junction held 0 bases outside the gene matches. Looked up from germline, CDR1 is GTSNPN and CDR2 is SVGIG (reference sequence).

This rearrangement joins TRBV14 to TRBJ1-6, with no clear D. Per germline, CDR1 SGHDN and CDR2 FVKESK. CDR3 size: 15 residues. V was cut by 5 bases and J by 4 bases, with 12 bases left in between. The CDR3 sequence is CASSAMTSYNSPLHF. The CDR3 region has the DNA TGTGCCAGCAGCGCCATGACATCTTATAATTCACCCCTCCACTTT.

The J gene is TRBJ1-1, the V gene TRBV12-3 or TRBV12-4, with D perhaps matching TRBD1 (5 bases). V was pared by 6 bases and J by 11 bases, with 13 bases between. The CDR3 consists of 11 residues. Written as DNA, the CDR3 is TGTGCCAGCAGCCCAGGGTTTTGGGCTTTCTTT. This codes for CASSPGFWAFF.

The J gene is TRBJ1-1, the V gene TRBV5-4; no clear D gene. The V gene's germline CDR1 is SGHNT and CDR2 YYREEE (reference sequence). Trimming removed 4 bases from V and 3 bases from J, with 10 bases in between. The CDR3 is 13 amino acids. The CDR3 coding sequence is TGTGCCAGCAGCCGAATTTCGGACACTGAAGCTTTCTTT. Amino acid sequence: CASSRISDTEAFF.